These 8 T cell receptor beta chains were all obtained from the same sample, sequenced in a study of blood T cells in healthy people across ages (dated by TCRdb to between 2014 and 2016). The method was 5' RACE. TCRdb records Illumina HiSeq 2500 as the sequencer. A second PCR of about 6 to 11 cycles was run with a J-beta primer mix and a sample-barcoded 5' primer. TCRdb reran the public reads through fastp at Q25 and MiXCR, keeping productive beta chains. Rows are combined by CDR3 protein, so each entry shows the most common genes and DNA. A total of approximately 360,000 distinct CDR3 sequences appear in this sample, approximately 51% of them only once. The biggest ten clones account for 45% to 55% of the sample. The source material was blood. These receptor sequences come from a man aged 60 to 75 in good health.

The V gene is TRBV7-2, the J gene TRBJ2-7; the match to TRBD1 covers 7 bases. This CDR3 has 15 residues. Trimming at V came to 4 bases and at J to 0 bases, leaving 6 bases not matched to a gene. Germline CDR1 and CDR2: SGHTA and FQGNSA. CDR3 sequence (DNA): TGTGCCAGCAGCTCGGGACAGCTGAGCTCCTACGAGCAGTACTTC. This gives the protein CASSSGQLSSYEQYF.

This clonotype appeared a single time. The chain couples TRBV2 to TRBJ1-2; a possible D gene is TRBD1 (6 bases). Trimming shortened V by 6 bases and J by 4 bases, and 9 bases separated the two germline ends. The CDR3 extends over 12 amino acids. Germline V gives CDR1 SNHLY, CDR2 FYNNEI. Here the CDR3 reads CASRDSFYGYTF. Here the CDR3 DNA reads TGTGCCAGCAGGGACAGCTTCTATGGCTACACCTTC.

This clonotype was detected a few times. CDR3 nucleotide sequence: TGCGCCAGCAGCCATCCTGGACTAGCGGGAGGGCCGGGACAAGAGACCCAGTACTTC. Encoded protein: CASSHPGLAGGPGQETQYF. The chain uses TRBV4-1 and TRBJ2-5, with TRBD2 matching 15 bases. Trimming took 3 bases from V and 2 from J; bases not matched to a gene: 10. CDR1 and CDR2 (germline): MGHRA, YSYEKL. The CDR3 totals 19 residues.

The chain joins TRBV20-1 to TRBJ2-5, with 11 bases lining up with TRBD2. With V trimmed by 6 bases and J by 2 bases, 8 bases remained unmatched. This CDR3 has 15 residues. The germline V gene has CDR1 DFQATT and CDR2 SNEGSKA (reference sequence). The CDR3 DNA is TGCAGTGCCCACACTAGCGGGGGATTACAAGAGACCCAGTACTTC. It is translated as CSAHTSGGLQETQYF.

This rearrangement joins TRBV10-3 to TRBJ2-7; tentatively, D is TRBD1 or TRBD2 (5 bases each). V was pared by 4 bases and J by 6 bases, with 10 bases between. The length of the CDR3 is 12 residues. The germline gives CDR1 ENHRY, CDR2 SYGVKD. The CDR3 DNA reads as TGTGCCATCAGTGCCCGGGACGCCGAGCAGTACTTC. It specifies CAISARDAEQYF.

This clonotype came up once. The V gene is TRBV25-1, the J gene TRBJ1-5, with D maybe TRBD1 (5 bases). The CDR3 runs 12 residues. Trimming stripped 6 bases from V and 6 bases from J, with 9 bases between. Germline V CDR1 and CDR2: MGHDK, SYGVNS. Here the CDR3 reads CASRGHGQPQHF. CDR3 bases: TGTGCCAGCAGGGGGCATGGTCAGCCCCAGCATTTT. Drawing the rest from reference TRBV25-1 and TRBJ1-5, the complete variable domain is EADIYQTPRYLVIGTGKKITLECSQTMGHDKMYWYQQDPGMELHLIHYSYGVNSTEKGDLSSESTVSRIRTEHFPLTLESARPSHTSQYLCASRGHGQPQHFGDGTRLSIL.

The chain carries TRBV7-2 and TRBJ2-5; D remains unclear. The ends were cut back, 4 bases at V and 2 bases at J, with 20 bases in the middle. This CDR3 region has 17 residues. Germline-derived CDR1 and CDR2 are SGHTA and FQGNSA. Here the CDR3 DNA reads TGTGCCAGCAGCTATAGGCCAGAGTGTACCACACAAGAGACCCAGTACTTC. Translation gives CASSYRPECTTQETQYF.

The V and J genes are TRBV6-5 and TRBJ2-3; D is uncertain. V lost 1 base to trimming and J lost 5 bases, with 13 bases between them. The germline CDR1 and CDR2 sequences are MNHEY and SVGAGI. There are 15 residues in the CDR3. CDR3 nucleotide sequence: TGTGCCAGCAGTTACTTTCCGGACGAAAGAGATACGCAGTATTTT. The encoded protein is CASSYFPDERDTQYF.